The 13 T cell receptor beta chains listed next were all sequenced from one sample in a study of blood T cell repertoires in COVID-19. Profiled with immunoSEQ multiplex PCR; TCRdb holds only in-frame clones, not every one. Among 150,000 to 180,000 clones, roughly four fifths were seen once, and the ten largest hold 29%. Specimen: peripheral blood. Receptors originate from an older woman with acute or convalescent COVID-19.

The CDR3 DNA reads TGTGCCAGCAGCCGAGACTCGGGACAGGGGGCTCGGGGCTACACCTTC. Its translation: CASSRDSGQGARGYTF. The chain combines TRBV3-1 (or the pseudogene TRBV3-2) with TRBJ1-2; 12 bases match TRBD1. The CDR3 loop spans 16 amino acids. Germline V gene sequence: CDR1 LGHDT, CDR2 YNNKEL (reference sequence). Trimming at V came to 4 bases and at J to 8 bases, leaving 11 bases not matched to a gene.

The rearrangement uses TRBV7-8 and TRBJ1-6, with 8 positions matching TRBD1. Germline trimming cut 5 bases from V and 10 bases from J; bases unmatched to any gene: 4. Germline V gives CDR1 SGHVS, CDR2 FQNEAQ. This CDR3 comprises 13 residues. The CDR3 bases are TGTGCCAGCAGCCCCAGGGGGCGGTCACCCCTCCACTTT. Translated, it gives CASSPRGRSPLHF.

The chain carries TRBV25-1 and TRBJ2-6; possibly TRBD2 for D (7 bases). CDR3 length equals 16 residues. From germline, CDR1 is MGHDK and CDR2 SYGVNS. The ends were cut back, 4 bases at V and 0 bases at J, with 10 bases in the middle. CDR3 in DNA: TGTGCCAGCAGTGGGGGGGGCTCCTCTGGGGCCAACGTCCTGACTTTC. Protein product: CASSGGGSSGANVLTF.

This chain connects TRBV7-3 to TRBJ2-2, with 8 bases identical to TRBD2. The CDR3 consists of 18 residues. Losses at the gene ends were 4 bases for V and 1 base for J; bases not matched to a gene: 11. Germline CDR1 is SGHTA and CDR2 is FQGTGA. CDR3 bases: TGTGCCAGCAGCTCAACTAGCGGAAGCGCGTGGAACACCGGGGAGCTGTTTTTT. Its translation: CASSSTSGSAWNTGELFF.

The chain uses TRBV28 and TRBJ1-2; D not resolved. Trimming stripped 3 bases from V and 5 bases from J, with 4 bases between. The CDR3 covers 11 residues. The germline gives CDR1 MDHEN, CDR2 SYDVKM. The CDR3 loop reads CASSFEYGYTF. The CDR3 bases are TGTGCCAGCAGTTTCGAGTATGGCTACACCTTC.

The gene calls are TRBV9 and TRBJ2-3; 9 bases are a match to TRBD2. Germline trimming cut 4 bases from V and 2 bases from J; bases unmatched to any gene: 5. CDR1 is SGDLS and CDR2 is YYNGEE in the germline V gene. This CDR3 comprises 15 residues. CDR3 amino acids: CASSLSSGVTDTQYF. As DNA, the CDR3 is TGTGCCAGCAGCCTGTCTAGCGGGGTCACAGATACGCAGTATTTT.

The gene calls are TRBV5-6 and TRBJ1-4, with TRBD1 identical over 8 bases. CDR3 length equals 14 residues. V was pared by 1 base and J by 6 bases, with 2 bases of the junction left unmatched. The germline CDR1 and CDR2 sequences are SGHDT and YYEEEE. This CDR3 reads CASSLNRGDEKLFF. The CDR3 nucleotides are TGTGCCAGCAGCTTGAACAGGGGGGATGAAAAACTGTTTTTT.

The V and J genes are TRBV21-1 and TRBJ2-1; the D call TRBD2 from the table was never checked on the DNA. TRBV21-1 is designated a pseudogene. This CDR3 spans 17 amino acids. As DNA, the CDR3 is TGTGCCAGCAGCAAAGTAGGCGGGGGGAAGGCCTACAATGAGCAGTTCTTC. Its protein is CASSKVGGGKAYNEQFF.

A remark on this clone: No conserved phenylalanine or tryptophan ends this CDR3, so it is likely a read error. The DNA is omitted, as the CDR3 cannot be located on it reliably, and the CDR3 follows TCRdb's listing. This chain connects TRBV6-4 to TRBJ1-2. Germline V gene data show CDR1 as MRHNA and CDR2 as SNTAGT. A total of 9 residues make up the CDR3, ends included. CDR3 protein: CASSDWFSL.

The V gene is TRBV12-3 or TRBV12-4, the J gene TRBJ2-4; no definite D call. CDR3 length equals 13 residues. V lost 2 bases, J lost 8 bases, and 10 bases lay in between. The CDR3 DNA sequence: TGTGCCAGCAGTTTATCCCCGTCGGACATTCAGTACTTC. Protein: CASSLSPSDIQYF.

The CDR3 nucleotides read TGTGCCTGGAGAGGGACAGGGGACGTCTCACCCCTCCACTTT. Residues: CAWRGTGDVSPLHF. V is TRBV30 and J is TRBJ1-6, with 10 bases fitting TRBD1. Germline CDR1 and CDR2: GTSNPN and SVGIG (reference sequence). The junction had 6 bases not matched to a gene; V was cut back by 3 bases and J by 10 bases. The CDR3 runs to 14 residues.

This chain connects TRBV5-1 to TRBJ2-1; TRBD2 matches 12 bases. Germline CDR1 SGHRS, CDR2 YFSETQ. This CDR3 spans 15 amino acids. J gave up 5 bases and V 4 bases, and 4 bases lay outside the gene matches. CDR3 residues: CASSPRTSGDNEQFF. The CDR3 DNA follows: TGCGCCAGCAGCCCCCGGACTAGCGGGGACAATGAGCAGTTCTTC.

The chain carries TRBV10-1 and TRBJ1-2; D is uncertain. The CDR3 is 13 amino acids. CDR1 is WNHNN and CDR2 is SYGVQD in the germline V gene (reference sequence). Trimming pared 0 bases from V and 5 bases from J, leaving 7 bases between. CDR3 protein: CASSESRAYGYTF. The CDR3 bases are TGCGCCAGCAGTGAGTCCCGAGCTTATGGCTACACCTTC.